What follows are 23 T cell receptor beta chains derived from one specimen sequenced in a study of T-cell reconstitution after alpha-beta-depleted transplantation in children. The TCRbeta library was prepared with unique molecular identifiers. Each CDR3 protein gets one entry after TCRdb re-called the PCR reads with MiXCR. Of approximately 210,000 distinct CDR3 sequences listed, approximately 19% are singletons. This sample comprised PBMCs, mostly from graft donor cells, obtained 360 days after TCRalphabeta/CD19-depleted stem cell transplant. The source is a male patient between 2 and 9 years old who had a stem cell transplant for acute lymphoblastic leukemia, so the T cells may come from the graft donor.

This clonotype was counted many times. The chain recombines TRBV10-3 with TRBJ1-5, with a weak D call TRBD1 (5 bases). This CDR3 has 15 amino acids. The germline V gene has CDR1 ENHRY and CDR2 SYGVKD. V was trimmed by 1 base and J by 11 bases, leaving 18 bases between them. The CDR3, as DNA: TGTGCCATCAGTGAGTTCCCAGGGAGACAATCGGCCCAGCATTTT. Amino acids: CAISEFPGRQSAQHF.

The V call is TRBV7-9, the J call TRBJ2-7; no firm D call. The CDR3 has 12 residues. Germline V CDR1 and CDR2: SEHNR, FQNEAQ (reference sequence). The germline V and J ends were trimmed by 3 bases and 6 bases, with 9 bases remaining between them. The CDR3 here is CASSLGKFEQYF. The CDR3 DNA reads TGTGCCAGCAGCTTGGGCAAGTTCGAGCAGTACTTC.

The rearrangement uses TRBV16 and TRBJ2-3; TRBD1 is a possible D gene (6 bases). This CDR3 is built from 17 residues. V was clipped by 2 bases and J by 0 bases, with 15 bases between them. The germline CDR1 and CDR2 sequences are KGHSY and FQNENV. DNA for the CDR3: TGTGCCAGCAGCCAAGCCCGACAGGAGCTTAGCACAGATACGCAGTATTTT. Amino acid sequence: CASSQARQELSTDTQYF.

The rearrangement joins TRBV5-5 to TRBJ2-3; no clear D gene. The CDR3 contains 17 residues. Trimming took 4 bases from V and 2 from J, leaving 20 bases between them. From germline, CDR1 is SGHKS and CDR2 YYEKEE (reference sequence). Here the CDR3 DNA reads TGTGCCAGCAGCCTGACCGTTCTCAGTCGGATCACAGATACGCAGTATTTT. This translates into CASSLTVLSRITDTQYF.

This chain links TRBV5-6 with TRBJ2-1; D is possibly TRBD1 or TRBD2 (5 bases each). V was cut by 2 bases and J by 7 bases, with 13 bases left in between. Germline CDR1 is SGHDT and CDR2 is YYEEEE. The CDR3 loop spans 14 amino acids. CDR3 loop: CASSFPGPLNEQFF. CDR3 bases: TGTGCCAGCAGCTTTCCGGGACCCTTGAATGAGCAGTTCTTC.

This chain uses TRBV6-1 with TRBJ1-1; D uncertain. V dropped 5 bases and J dropped 2 bases, with 18 bases sitting between them. Germline V CDR1 and CDR2: MNHNS, SASEGT. This CDR3 comprises 16 residues. The CDR3 DNA reads TGTGCCAGCAGTCTCCATCTTCGGCCGACTAACACTGAAGCTTTCTTT. Its translation: CASSLHLRPTNTEAFF.

Ten or more counts support this clonotype. The chain combines TRBV12-3 or TRBV12-4 with TRBJ2-3; 13 bases map to TRBD2. This CDR3 spans 15 amino acids. V shed 6 bases, J shed 10 bases, and the junction held 10 bases outside the gene matches. CDR3 region: CASSLGTSGIEAQYF. The CDR3 nucleotides read TGTGCCAGCAGCCTAGGGACTAGCGGGATAGAAGCGCAGTATTTT.

This clonotype was seen many times. This chain joins TRBV7-2 and TRBJ1-1; D perhaps matches TRBD1 (5 bases). Germline loops: CDR1 SGHTA, CDR2 FQGNSA. CDR3 length: 14 residues. The V gene lost 1 base and the J gene lost 4 bases, with 10 bases spanning the gap. This CDR3 reads CASSLGGSGTEAFF. The CDR3 DNA sequence: TGTGCCAGCAGCTTAGGGGGGTCGGGCACTGAAGCTTTCTTT.

This clonotype has just a few counts. The chain joins TRBV21-1 to TRBJ1-1; TRBD1 is taken as the D call from the table, unchecked against the DNA. TRBV21-1 is a pseudogene locus. The CDR3 runs 16 residues. The chain's CDR3 is CASSKRGQEPNAEAFF. In DNA form, the CDR3 reads TGTGCCAGCAGCAAAAGGGGACAGGAGCCGAACGCTGAAGCTTTCTTT.

V is TRBV27 and J is TRBJ2-7, with a weak D call TRBD2 (6 bases). The germline V and J ends were trimmed by 7 bases and 5 bases, with 9 bases remaining between them. This CDR3 is 11 amino acids long. Germline assignment: CDR1 MNHEY and CDR2 SMNVEV (reference sequence). The CDR3 here is CASKRVDEQYF. CDR3 nucleotides: TGTGCCAGCAAGCGGGTCGACGAGCAGTACTTC.

In its sample, this clonotype was seen many times. The chain employs TRBV4-3 and TRBJ1-5; TRBD1 is a possible D gene (6 bases). Germline loops: CDR1 LGHNA, CDR2 YSLEER. V lost 0 bases and J 7 bases, leaving 13 bases between the germline ends. CDR3 length: 15 amino acids. In DNA form, the CDR3 reads TGCGCCAGCAGCCAAGATCGCGGGGGCGGGCAGCCCCAGCATTTT. Encoded protein: CASSQDRGGGQPQHF.

The chain joins TRBV7-6 to TRBJ2-2; no reliable D call. Germline V gives CDR1 SGHVS, CDR2 FNYEAQ. V was shortened by 6 bases and J by 1 base, with 12 bases between the two germline ends. The length of the CDR3 is 15 residues. This CDR3 reads CASRLYPLNTGELFF. In DNA, the CDR3 is TGTGCCAGCAGATTGTATCCCTTGAACACCGGGGAGCTGTTTTTT.

Only a few counts were recorded for this clonotype. Because the CDR3's place on the DNA is in doubt, the DNA is left out and the CDR3 is given as listed by TCRdb. This rearrangement joins TRBV12-3 or TRBV12-4 to TRBJ2-2. Counting both end residues, the CDR3 totals 12 amino acids. This chain's CDR3 is CASTLRFGELFF.

The CDR3: CASSLGASPYEQYF. The CDR3 bases are TGTGCCAGCAGCTTAGGGGCCAGTCCCTACGAGCAGTACTTC. This chain uses TRBV7-2 with TRBJ2-7; D remains unclear. CDR1 is SGHTA, CDR2 FQGNSA, per germline. V lost 1 base and J 2 bases, leaving 9 bases between the germline ends. This CDR3 comprises 14 residues. Full variable domain (missing parts from reference TRBV7-2 and TRBJ2-7): GAGVSQSPSNKVTEKGKDVELRCDPISGHTALYWYRQSLGQGLEFLIYFQGNSAPDKSGLPSDRFSAERTGGSVSTLTIQRTQQEDSAVYLCASSLGASPYEQYFGPGTRLTVT.

This clonotype was seen only a few times. CDR3 coding DNA: TGCAGTGCTAGCGGACAGGGCCTCATAGTTTACCGTCACTATGGCTACACCTTC. Its protein product is CSASGQGLIVYRHYGYTF. The chain carries TRBV20-1 and TRBJ1-2, with TRBD1 matching over 8 bases. Trimming removed 3 bases from V and 3 bases from J; junction bases left unmatched: 18. The CDR3 runs 18 residues. CDR1 and CDR2 from the germline V gene are DFQATT and SNEGSKA (reference sequence).

This clonotype ranks as medium-sized (0.01 to 0.1%). The gene calls are TRBV27 and TRBJ1-2, with D hard to call. Germline V gene lookup returns CDR1 MNHEY and CDR2 SMNVEV (reference sequence). Trimming stripped 0 bases from V and 0 bases from J, with 5 bases between. This CDR3 is built from 14 residues. In nucleotides, the CDR3 is TGTGCCAGCAGTTTATCTAAGACTAACTATGGCTACACCTTC. Translating gives CASSLSKTNYGYTF.

This clonotype occurred a few times. This chain uses TRBV2 with TRBJ2-7; unclear D gene. This CDR3 has 16 residues. V was trimmed by 0 bases and J by 3 bases, leaving 15 bases between them. Germline CDR1 is SNHLY and CDR2 is FYNNEI. The CDR3 protein is CASSEALHGWIYEQYF. CDR3 bases: TGTGCCAGCAGTGAAGCGCTTCATGGCTGGATCTACGAGCAGTACTTC.

This chain joins TRBV27 and TRBJ2-3, with D possibly being TRBD2 (6 bases). The CDR3 is made up of 15 amino acids. Trimming removed 4 bases at V and 4 bases at J, with 15 bases between. Germline CDR1 is MNHEY and CDR2 is SMNVEV (reference sequence). DNA of the CDR3: TGTGCCAGCAGTTGGTCAGGGCGCGGGGCAGATACGCAGTATTTT. As protein: CASSWSGRGADTQYF.

J is TRBJ2-7 and V is TRBV10-1; D is uncertain. CDR3 length: 14 amino acids. Germline loops: CDR1 WNHNN, CDR2 SYGVQD (reference sequence). Trimming removed 0 bases at V and 3 bases at J, with 9 bases between. CDR3 DNA: TGCGCCAGCAGTGAGTCGTTCAGTGGCTACGAGCAGTACTTC. Its protein product is CASSESFSGYEQYF.

The gene calls are TRBV12-3 or TRBV12-4 and TRBJ2-1; TRBD2 matches 9 bases. V shed 3 bases and J 7 bases; nucleotides not matched to a gene: 4. The CDR3 is 14 amino acids. As DNA, the CDR3 is TGTGCCAGCAGTTTGCGACTAGCGGTAAATGAGCAGTTCTTC. Protein product: CASSLRLAVNEQFF.

The chain has TRBV12-3 or TRBV12-4 and TRBJ2-7; D is unresolved. V shed 6 bases and J shed 6 bases, with 18 bases lying between them. The CDR3 has 14 amino acids. The DNA of the CDR3 is TGTGCCAGCAGCCAAACCGGGTTAAATCCCGAGCAGTACTTC. Protein: CASSQTGLNPEQYF.

This clonotype was picked up many times. This chain uses TRBV6-5 with TRBJ2-3; D is ambiguous. Germline V gene sequence: CDR1 MNHEY, CDR2 SVGAGI. V dropped 1 base and J dropped 2 bases, with 7 bases sitting between them. This CDR3 is built from 14 residues. The CDR3 DNA is TGTGCCAGCAGTTACTACCGGATCACAGATACGCAGTATTTT. This sequence encodes CASSYYRITDTQYF.

The rearrangement links TRBV12-3 or TRBV12-4 to TRBJ2-3, with 11 bases that match TRBD2. CDR3 length: 15 residues. Trimming cost V 3 bases and J 5 bases; bases outside gene matches: 4. CDR3: CASSLYSGGVDTQYF. In DNA, the CDR3 is TGTGCCAGCAGTTTGTATAGCGGGGGGGTAGATACGCAGTATTTT.